Below are 23 T cell receptor beta chains sequenced from a single sample in a study of cytomegalovirus exposure and HLA in healthy donors. The PCR employed 60 Vbeta primers together with 13 Jbeta primers. Clones were read by immunoSEQ multiplex PCR, and TCRdb kept only the in-frame ones, dropping some. Across around 100,000 clones, the top ten clones capture 6.8% of the sample. The specimen sequenced was PBMCs. These receptor sequences come from a man aged 40-49 years in good health and CMV-seropositive.

The CDR3 DNA sequence: TGTGCCAGCAGCTTGGGGGGACTAGCGGGAGAATTTCAGTTCTTC. Amino acid sequence: CASSLGGLAGEFQFF. The rearrangement uses TRBV5-6 and TRBJ2-1; the match to TRBD2 covers 14 bases. The CDR3 is made up of 15 amino acids. The V gene's germline CDR1 is SGHDT and CDR2 YYEEEE. Losses at the gene ends were 0 bases for V and 13 bases for J; bases not matched to a gene: 6.

Notes on this clone: Germline and junction disagree at one end, which may indicate a read error. This chain links TRBV6-1 with TRBJ2-7, with 10 nucleotides matching TRBD2. The germline gives CDR1 MNHNS, CDR2 SASEGT. This CDR3 has 17 residues. The CDR3 spells CASTESHLAGGNYEQYF. The CDR3 coding sequence is TGTGCCAGCACTGAATCCCATTTAGCGGGAGGAAATTACGAGCAGTACTTC.

This chain uses TRBV29-1 with TRBJ2-7; TRBD1 matches at 9 bases. The germline V gene has CDR1 SQVTM and CDR2 ANQGSEA. The CDR3 runs 14 residues. V was pared by 8 bases and J by 1 base, with 9 bases of the junction left unmatched. In nucleotides, the CDR3 is TGCAGCATTGGGACAGGGACTCCTTCCTACGAGCAGTACTTC. Translated: CSIGTGTPSYEQYF.

V is TRBV5-1 and J is TRBJ2-7; 9 bases fit TRBD1. Germline lookup yields CDR1 SGHRS and CDR2 YFSETQ. V was clipped by 2 bases and J by 6 bases; unmatched bases: 6. CDR3 size: 14 residues. The CDR3 spells CASSFVQGASEQYF. The CDR3 coding sequence is TGCGCCAGCAGCTTTGTACAGGGGGCGAGCGAGCAGTACTTC.

The V call is TRBV9, the J call TRBJ2-1, with D perhaps TRBD2 (5 bases). The CDR3 runs to 15 residues. The V gene lost 0 bases and the J gene lost 8 bases, with 15 bases spanning the gap. Germline V gene sequence: CDR1 SGDLS, CDR2 YYNGEE. In DNA, the CDR3 is TGTGCCAGCAGCGTAGTTGGGAGTTCCGTACATGAGCAGTTCTTC. It specifies CASSVVGSSVHEQFF.

V is TRBV28 and J is TRBJ1-4, with 9 positions matching TRBD1. The CDR3 contains 17 residues. V shed 6 bases and J 8 bases; nucleotides not matched to a gene: 16. Germline values: CDR1 MDHEN, CDR2 SYDVKM. CDR3 sequence: CASSSQGTGQLGEKLFF. The CDR3 DNA sequence: TGTGCCAGCAGCTCTCAAGGGACAGGGCAACTTGGCGAAAAACTGTTTTTT.

This chain connects TRBV20-1 to TRBJ2-1, with D hard to call. There are 11 residues in the CDR3. Germline V CDR1 and CDR2: DFQATT, SNEGSKA (reference sequence). The CDR3 loop reads CTATAPNEQFF. In DNA form, the CDR3 reads TGCACAGCGACCGCCCCCAATGAGCAGTTCTTC.

The chain has TRBV7-3 and TRBJ2-5; D is undetermined. The CDR3 is made up of 12 amino acids. The V gene's germline CDR1 is SGHTA and CDR2 FQGTGA. V lost 3 bases to trimming and J lost 7 bases, with 9 bases between them. CDR3 in amino acids: CASSFQSGTQYF. DNA of the CDR3: TGTGCCAGCAGCTTTCAATCAGGGACCCAGTACTTC.

The gene calls are TRBV15 and TRBJ2-1; D is unresolved. The CDR3 extends over 15 amino acids. V gave up 5 bases and J gave up 0 bases, with 11 bases separating them. The germline gives CDR1 LNHNV, CDR2 YYDKDF (reference sequence). This CDR3 is CATSDRVDSYNEQFF. CDR3 sequence (DNA): TGTGCCACCAGCGACCGGGTCGACTCCTACAATGAGCAGTTCTTC.

J is TRBJ2-3 and V is TRBV4-3, with a weak D call TRBD1 (6 bases). The ends were cut back, 4 bases at V and 6 bases at J, with 17 bases in the middle. The CDR3 is 15 amino acids. Per germline, CDR1 LGHNA and CDR2 YSLEER. This chain's CDR3 is CASSLQGLVSDTQYF. The CDR3 region has the DNA TGCGCCAGCAGCCTCCAGGGGCTAGTCTCGGATACGCAGTATTTT.

The V and J genes are TRBV28 and TRBJ2-7; 13 bases are a match to TRBD2. CDR3 length: 15 amino acids. With V trimmed by 4 bases and J by 9 bases, 9 bases remained unmatched. CDR1 and CDR2 (germline): MDHEN, SYDVKM. The chain's CDR3 is CASSSTGTSGNVQYF. CDR3 nucleotide sequence: TGTGCCAGCAGTTCAACCGGGACTAGCGGGAACGTGCAGTACTTC.

The genes are TRBV18 and TRBJ2-7, with 7 positions matching TRBD1. Germline lookup yields CDR1 KGHSH and CDR2 LQKENI. With V trimmed by 3 bases and J by 2 bases, 4 bases remained unmatched. CDR3 length equals 14 residues. CDR3 sequence (DNA): TGTGCCAGCTCACCGACAGGGAACCCCTACGAGCAGTACTTC. The encoded protein is CASSPTGNPYEQYF.

Here the CDR3 DNA reads TGCGCCAGCAGCCATGGACAAAGCGGGAACTACGAGCAGTACTTC. Amino acids: CASSHGQSGNYEQYF. The V and J genes are TRBV4-1 and TRBJ2-7, with 7 bases lining up with TRBD2. The CDR3 length is 15 residues. Germline values: CDR1 MGHRA, CDR2 YSYEKL. J was trimmed by 3 bases and V by 3 bases; bases with no gene match: 8.

The rearrangement links TRBV7-9 to TRBJ2-7; D call uncertain. The CDR3 is 13 amino acids. In germline, CDR1 is SEHNR, CDR2 FQNEAQ (reference sequence). Between the trimmed V and J ends, which lost 2 bases and 0 bases, there was a span of 5 bases. CDR3 coding DNA: TGTGCCAGCAGCTTAACTCCCTCCTACGAGCAGTACTTC. Amino acids: CASSLTPSYEQYF.

The J gene is TRBJ2-5, the V gene TRBV27, with D unclear. The DNA end is a closer match to TRBJ2-7, so the J assignment may be wrong. The CDR3 is made up of 11 amino acids. Germline values: CDR1 MNHEY, CDR2 SMNVEV (reference sequence). DNA for the CDR3: TGTGCCAGCAGTAGCTATTACGAGCAGTACTTC. This codes for CASSSYYEQYF.

The rearrangement uses TRBV11-2 and TRBJ2-2, with D hard to call. The CDR3 has 17 residues. Trimming took off 3 bases at V and 2 bases at J, with 16 bases between the two ends. Germline CDR1 reads SGHAT; CDR2 reads FQNNGV. The CDR3 DNA reads TGTGCCAGCAGCTTCGTAACGGGTGCGGTAAACACCGGGGAGCTGTTTTTT. Translating gives CASSFVTGAVNTGELFF. Drawing the rest from reference TRBV11-2 and TRBJ2-2, the complete variable domain is EAGVAQSPRYKIIEKRQSVAFWCNPISGHATLYWYQQILGQGPKLLIQFQNNGVVDDSQLPKDRFSAERLKGVDSTLKIQPAKLEDSAVYLCASSFVTGAVNTGELFFGEGSRLTVL.

The V gene is TRBV5-1, the J gene TRBJ2-3; a weak D match, TRBD2 (6 bases). The CDR3 is 16 amino acids. Trimming pared 5 bases from V and 1 base from J, leaving 17 bases between. CDR1 SGHRS and CDR2 YFSETQ come from the germline V gene. CDR3 in amino acids: CASSLGGNRGTDTQYF. In nucleotides, the CDR3 is TGCGCCAGCAGTCTCGGAGGGAACCGGGGCACAGATACGCAGTATTTT.

The gene calls are TRBV5-6 and TRBJ2-5, with TRBD2 identical over 14 bases. The CDR3 length is 16 residues. V lost 1 base and J lost 5; bases outside the gene matches: 4. CDR1 is SGHDT, CDR2 YYEEEE, per germline. The chain's CDR3 is CASSLRLAGGLETQYF. The CDR3 DNA reads TGTGCCAGCAGCTTGAGACTAGCGGGAGGGCTGGAGACCCAGTACTTC.

This sequence joins TRBV6-6 and TRBJ2-1; D may be TRBD2 (5 bases). Trimming pared 5 bases from V and 3 bases from J, leaving 17 bases between. Germline V gene sequence: CDR1 MNHNY, CDR2 SVGAGI (reference sequence). The CDR3 covers 16 residues. CDR3: CASSRPPSRFYNEQFF. CDR3 nucleotides: TGTGCCAGCAGTCGGCCTCCTAGCCGCTTCTACAATGAGCAGTTCTTC.

The chain joins TRBV5-4 to TRBJ2-5; TRBD1 aligns across 9 bases. The V gene's germline CDR1 is SGHNT and CDR2 YYREEE (reference sequence). The CDR3 is made up of 15 amino acids. V was clipped by 0 bases and J by 2 bases; unmatched bases: 2. The CDR3 region is CASSLGTGEQETQYF. The CDR3 bases are TGTGCCAGCAGCTTGGGGACAGGGGAACAAGAGACCCAGTACTTC.

The chain has TRBV9 and TRBJ2-7; a weak D match, TRBD2 (5 bases). Germline-derived CDR1 and CDR2 are SGDLS and YYNGEE. Trimming shortened V by 1 base and J by 0 bases, and 8 bases separated the two germline ends. This CDR3 region has 14 residues. CDR3 sequence reads: CASSVRSGSYEQYF. DNA of the CDR3: TGTGCCAGCAGCGTACGAAGCGGCTCCTACGAGCAGTACTTC. The entire variable domain, with the rest obtained from reference TRBV9 and TRBJ2-7, is as follows: DSGVTQTPKHLITATGQRVTLRCSPRSGDLSVYWYQQSLDQGLQFLIQYYNGEERAKGNILERFSAQQFPDLHSELNLSSLELGDSALYFCASSVRSGSYEQYFGPGTRLTVT.

J is TRBJ2-1 and V is TRBV7-3, with 9 bases aligning to TRBD2. CDR3 length equals 16 residues. The V gene's germline CDR1 is SGHTA and CDR2 FQGTGA. V lost 0 bases and J lost 2; bases outside the gene matches: 2. The CDR3, as DNA: TGTGCCAGCAGCTTAACGGCTAGCGGGGCCTACAATGAGCAGTTCTTC. Translation: CASSLTASGAYNEQFF.

J is TRBJ1-4 and V is TRBV18, with 12 bases that match TRBD1. The CDR3 contains 15 residues. V trimming: 1 base; J trimming: 7 bases; junction bases outside the gene matches: 1. Germline loops: CDR1 KGHSH, CDR2 LQKENI. This CDR3 reads CASSPRGQGAEKLFF. CDR3 DNA: TGTGCCAGCTCACCACGGGGACAGGGGGCTGAAAAACTGTTTTTT. The full variable domain, completed using reference TRBV18 and TRBJ1-4, is NAGVMQNPRHLVRRRGQEARLRCSPMKGHSHVYWYRQLPEEGLKFMVYLQKENIIDESGMPKERFSAEFPKEGPSILRIQQVVRGDSAAYFCASSPRGQGAEKLFFGSGTQLSVL.